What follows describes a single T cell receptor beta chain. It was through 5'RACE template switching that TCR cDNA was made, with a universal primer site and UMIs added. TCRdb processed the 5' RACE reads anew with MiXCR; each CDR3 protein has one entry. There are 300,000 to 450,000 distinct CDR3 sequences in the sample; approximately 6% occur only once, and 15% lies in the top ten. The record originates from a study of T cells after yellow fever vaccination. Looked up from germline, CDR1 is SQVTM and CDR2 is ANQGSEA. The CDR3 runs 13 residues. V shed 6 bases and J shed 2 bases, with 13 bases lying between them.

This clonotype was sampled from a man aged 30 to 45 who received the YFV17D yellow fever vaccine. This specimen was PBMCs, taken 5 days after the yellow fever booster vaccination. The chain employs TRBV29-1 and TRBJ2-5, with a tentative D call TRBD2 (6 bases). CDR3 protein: CSVYTSRQETQYF. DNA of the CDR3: TGCAGCGTATACACTAGCAGACAAGAGACCCAGTACTTC.